One sample yielded the 32 T cell receptor beta chains listed below, sequenced in a study of low-dose radiotherapy and immunotherapy resistance in tumors. First-strand cDNA relied on TRAV- and TRBV-specific primers spanning alpha and beta chains. With a V-primer adapter and a constant-region primer, TCRs were amplified for about 19 PCR cycles. Each CDR3 protein gets one entry after TCRdb re-called the reads with MiXCR. This table has 11,000 or so distinct CDR3 sequences, 65% appearing once. Source of these receptors: a human donor with advanced metastatic prostate, ovarian, gallbladder or colorectal cancer (not recorded which). This table probably holds off-target reads from a library built for another chain.

The V and J genes are TRBV27 and TRBJ2-3, with TRBD1 matching over 7 bases. V shed 8 bases, J shed 0 bases, and the junction held 5 bases outside the gene matches. The CDR3 spans 14 residues. Looked up from germline, CDR1 is MNHEY and CDR2 is SMNVEV (reference sequence). The CDR3 DNA reads as TGTGCCAGCCGTCCGGGACAGAGCACAGATACGCAGTATTTT. It translates to CASRPGQSTDTQYF.

This clonotype turned up a few times. The chain links TRBV11-2 to TRBJ1-1; no reliable D call. The CDR3 totals 12 residues. CDR1 is SGHAT, CDR2 FQNNGV, per germline. Trimming took off 2 bases at V and 5 bases at J, with 6 bases between the two ends. The CDR3 loop is CASSLRGTEAFF. For the CDR3, the DNA is TGTGCCAGCAGCTTACGAGGAACTGAAGCTTTCTTT.

This clonotype was picked up a small number of times. The chain has TRBV6-6 and TRBJ1-6; 9 bases line up with TRBD1. There are 16 residues in the CDR3. Germline trimming cut 5 bases from V and 8 bases from J; bases unmatched to any gene: 10. The germline gives CDR1 MNHNY, CDR2 SVGAGI (reference sequence). The CDR3 bases are TGTGCCAGCAGTGTAAAAGGGACAGGGCAATATTCACCCCTCCACTTT. Translation gives CASSVKGTGQYSPLHF.

This rearrangement joins TRBV28 to TRBJ1-6; tentative D call: TRBD1 (6 bases). CDR3 size: 13 residues. CDR1 is MDHEN and CDR2 is SYDVKM in the germline V gene. The germline V and J ends were trimmed by 6 bases and 9 bases, with 12 bases remaining between them. CDR3 DNA sequence: TGTGCCAGCAGGGGGGGCGGAATTTCACCCCTCCACTTT. It specifies CASRGGGISPLHF.

This clonotype showed up just once. This chain uses TRBV2 with TRBJ1-3; D not resolved. This CDR3 contains 15 residues. Per the germline V gene, CDR1 is SNHLY and CDR2 is FYNNEI. V was pared by 4 bases and J by 4 bases, with 14 bases between. The CDR3 coding sequence is TGTGCCAGCAGTGTCACCCTAACGCGGGGAAACACCATATATTTT. Encoded protein: CASSVTLTRGNTIYF.

The chain uses TRBV14 and TRBJ2-3; 8 bases agree with TRBD2. Germline V gene sequence: CDR1 SGHDN, CDR2 FVKESK. This CDR3 comprises 15 residues. Losses at the gene ends were 5 bases for V and 4 bases for J; bases not matched to a gene: 8. This CDR3 reads CASSFGSGSADTQYF. CDR3 nucleotide sequence: TGTGCCAGCAGCTTTGGGAGCGGGAGCGCAGATACGCAGTATTTT.

The chain couples TRBV4-2 to TRBJ2-3; TRBD1 matches 8 bases. In germline, CDR1 is LGHNA, CDR2 YNFKEQ. The CDR3 is 14 residues long. The junction had 2 bases not matched to a gene; V was cut back by 1 base and J by 5 bases. The CDR3 spells CASSQAGGIDTQYF. DNA of the CDR3: TGTGCCAGCAGCCAAGCAGGGGGCATAGATACGCAGTATTTT.

In its sample, this clonotype was seen a few times. V usage is TRBV12-5 and J usage is TRBJ2-1; D remains unclear. Germline-derived CDR1 and CDR2 are LGHNT and FRNRAP. The V and J ends lost 2 bases and 0 bases respectively, with 20 bases between them. The length of the CDR3 is 19 residues. In DNA form, the CDR3 reads TGTGCTAGTGGTTTGTATTCGCCAGCTTGGCGTCACTCCTACAATGAGCAGTTCTTC. Residues: CASGLYSPAWRHSYNEQFF.

The chain recombines TRBV20-1 with TRBJ2-5, with D perhaps TRBD1 (5 bases). This CDR3 is 12 amino acids long. Germline CDR1 reads DFQATT; CDR2 reads SNEGSKA (reference sequence). V lost 3 bases, J lost 1 base, and 6 bases lay in between. The CDR3 sequence: CSARGPQETQYF. The CDR3 coding sequence is TGCAGTGCTAGGGGGCCCCAAGAGACCCAGTACTTC.

This chain connects TRBV4-3 to TRBJ2-1; D unresolved. Trimming shortened V by 0 bases and J by 2 bases, and 8 bases separated the two germline ends. The CDR3 is made up of 15 amino acids. CDR1 LGHNA and CDR2 YSLEER come from the germline V gene. CDR3 in amino acids: CASSQDRGTYNEQFF. In DNA, the CDR3 is TGCGCCAGCAGCCAAGATCGCGGTACCTACAATGAGCAGTTCTTC.

The sample holds one count of this clonotype. The chain joins TRBV12-3 or TRBV12-4 to TRBJ2-2; no reliable D call. V was clipped by 1 base and J by 1 base, with 4 bases between them. The CDR3 totals 14 residues. CDR3 residues: CASSLEGNTGELFF. The DNA of the CDR3 is TGTGCCAGCAGTTTAGAAGGGAACACCGGGGAGCTGTTTTTT.

In its sample, this clonotype was seen once. The rearrangement uses TRBV5-1 and TRBJ2-1, with 11 bases identical to TRBD2. V trimming: 4 bases; J trimming: 4 bases; junction bases outside the gene matches: 4. The CDR3 extends over 15 amino acids. Per germline, CDR1 SGHRS and CDR2 YFSETQ. CDR3 bases: TGCGCCAGCAGCGTAGGACTAGCGGGTTACAATGAGCAGTTCTTC. This encodes CASSVGLAGYNEQFF.

The chain is built from TRBV5-5 and TRBJ2-3, with 11 bases lining up with TRBD2. With 2 bases clipped from V and 3 bases from J, the junction kept 2 bases outside the gene matches. Germline V gene sequence: CDR1 SGHKS, CDR2 YYEKEE (reference sequence). The CDR3 extends over 15 amino acids. The CDR3 loop reads CASSLLAGETDTQYF. Here the CDR3 DNA reads TGTGCCAGCAGCTTACTAGCGGGAGAGACAGATACGCAGTATTTT.

The genes are TRBV28 and TRBJ1-4, with TRBD1 matching 10 bases. CDR1 is MDHEN and CDR2 is SYDVKM in the germline V gene. The CDR3 spans 13 residues. V shed 9 bases and J 8 bases; nucleotides not matched to a gene: 6. The CDR3 coding sequence is TGTGCCAGTTTTGACAGGGGGCAGGAAAAACTGTTTTTT. Amino acid sequence: CASFDRGQEKLFF.

This clonotype was observed a single time. The J gene is TRBJ2-1, the V gene TRBV29-1, with a weak D call TRBD2 (5 bases). The CDR3 runs to 14 residues. Looked up from germline, CDR1 is SQVTM and CDR2 is ANQGSEA. V was cut by 3 bases and J by 0 bases, with 9 bases left in between. CDR3 region: CSVDLGSSYNEQFF. The CDR3 region has the DNA TGCAGCGTTGATTTAGGGAGCTCCTACAATGAGCAGTTCTTC.

The count of this clonotype is one. The chain joins TRBV20-1 to TRBJ2-7, with TRBD2 identical over 8 bases. V lost 4 bases to trimming and J lost 4 bases; unmatched junction nucleotides: 9. Germline loops: CDR1 DFQATT, CDR2 SNEGSKA (reference sequence). The CDR3 is made up of 14 amino acids. The CDR3 is CSAMGLAGSYEQYF. The DNA of the CDR3 is TGCAGTGCTATGGGGCTAGCGGGTTCTTACGAGCAGTACTTC.

This clonotype was counted a few times. The chain is built from TRBV28 and TRBJ1-6; TRBD1 is a possible D gene (5 bases). Trimming removed 5 bases at V and 11 bases at J, with 19 bases between. The germline V gene has CDR1 MDHEN and CDR2 SYDVKM. This CDR3 is 15 amino acids long. The DNA for the CDR3 is TGTGCCAGCAGTGCCATTGGAGGGGTCGGGCCACCCCTCCACTTT. Its protein product is CASSAIGGVGPPLHF.

The J gene is TRBJ1-2, the V gene TRBV12-3 or TRBV12-4; D gene unclear. There are 12 residues in the CDR3. Trimming shortened V by 7 bases and J by 8 bases, and 14 bases separated the two germline ends. The CDR3 spells CASTLDPSGYTF. The CDR3 coding sequence is TGTGCCAGCACCCTAGACCCCTCCGGCTACACCTTC.

V is TRBV5-1 and J is TRBJ1-1; 10 nucleotides agree with TRBD1. V shed 5 bases and J 5 bases; nucleotides not matched to a gene: 6. There are 14 residues in the CDR3. Germline CDR1 and CDR2: SGHRS and YFSETQ. In DNA, the CDR3 is TGCGCCAGCAGTCAAGGACAGGGGGGGACTGAAGCTTTCTTT. The encoded protein is CASSQGQGGTEAFF.

This clonotype showed up just once. The chain joins TRBV12-3 or TRBV12-4 to TRBJ1-4; D perhaps matches TRBD1 (6 bases). This CDR3 has 15 residues. Trimming cost V 6 bases and J 7 bases, with 18 bases left between them. CDR3 in DNA: TGTGCCAGCAGCACCAAACAGGGCATGGGTGAAAAACTGTTTTTT. Translating gives CASSTKQGMGEKLFF.

The chain is built from TRBV30 and TRBJ2-7; tentative D call: TRBD1 (6 bases). Germline V gene data show CDR1 as GTSNPN and CDR2 as SVGIG (reference sequence). Trimming left V 3 bases short and J 4 bases short, with 16 bases between. CDR3 length: 14 residues. The chain's CDR3 is CAWRSPGHSYEQYF. In DNA, the CDR3 is TGTGCCTGGAGGTCACCGGGACACTCGTACGAGCAGTACTTC.

J is TRBJ1-1 and V is TRBV7-9; D not certain. Deletions cut 3 bases from V and 7 bases from J, with 9 bases between. Germline values: CDR1 SEHNR, CDR2 FQNEAQ (reference sequence). This CDR3 region has 12 residues. CDR3: CASSFSGGEAFF. The CDR3 DNA is TGTGCCAGCAGCTTTTCAGGAGGTGAAGCTTTCTTT. The full variable domain, rest sourced from reference TRBV7-9 and TRBJ1-1, is DTGVSQNPRHKITKRGQNVTFRCDPISEHNRLYWYRQTLGQGPEFLTYFQNEAQLEKSRLLSDRFSAERPKGSFSTLEIQRTEQGDSAMYLCASSFSGGEAFFGQGTRLTVV.

This rearrangement joins TRBV5-6 to TRBJ2-7; D unclear. The CDR3 is 14 amino acids. Germline V gene sequence: CDR1 SGHDT, CDR2 YYEEEE. Trimming left V 0 bases short and J 3 bases short, with 10 bases between. The DNA for the CDR3 is TGTGCCAGCAGCTTGGGCCAGCCTTACTACGAGCAGTACTTC. Encoded protein: CASSLGQPYYEQYF.

The chain couples TRBV28 to TRBJ1-5; D might be TRBD1 (5 bases). V lost 4 bases to trimming and J lost 6 bases, with 16 bases between them. The CDR3 covers 15 residues. The V gene's germline CDR1 is MDHEN and CDR2 SYDVKM. The CDR3 is CASSSPTGGGQPQHF. CDR3 nucleotide sequence: TGTGCCAGCAGTTCACCCACGGGGGGTGGTCAGCCCCAGCATTTT.

The V and J genes are TRBV7-2 and TRBJ2-2; 13 bases align to TRBD2. The CDR3 has 18 residues. Germline lookup yields CDR1 SGHTA and CDR2 FQGNSA. V lost 1 base and J lost 3; bases outside the gene matches: 5. CDR3 coding DNA: TGTGCCAGCAGCTTAGTTGCTGGACTAGCGGGAGACACCGGGGAGCTGTTTTTT. Amino acid sequence: CASSLVAGLAGDTGELFF.

This sequence joins TRBV2 and TRBJ1-1, with D tentatively TRBD1 (6 bases). This CDR3 is built from 13 residues. CDR1 SNHLY and CDR2 FYNNEI come from the germline V gene. Trimming took 5 bases from V and 8 from J, leaving 15 bases between them. CDR3 in DNA: TGTGCCAGCAGTAGGGAGGGGGAAAGGGAAGCTTTCTTT. It codes for CASSREGEREAFF. Combining the CDR3 with reference TRBV2 and TRBJ1-1 gives the whole variable domain EPEVTQTPSHQVTQMGQEVILRCVPISNHLYFYWYRQILGQKVEFLVSFYNNEISEKSEIFDDQFSVERPDGSNFTLKIRSTKLEDSAMYFCASSREGEREAFFGQGTRLTVV.

This sequence joins TRBV5-4 and TRBJ2-7, with TRBD2 matching over 10 bases. CDR1 SGHNT and CDR2 YYREEE come from the germline V gene (reference sequence). Germline trimming cut 1 base from V and 5 bases from J; bases unmatched to any gene: 6. The CDR3 loop spans 15 amino acids. This chain's CDR3 is CASSLPLAGVDEQYF. CDR3 nucleotides: TGTGCCAGCAGCTTGCCTCTAGCGGGAGTCGACGAGCAGTACTTC.

CDR3 region: CASSQDFGYTF. The CDR3 nucleotides read TGCGCCAGCAGCCAAGATTTTGGCTACACCTTC. The rearrangement joins TRBV4-3 to TRBJ1-2; no clear D gene. CDR1 and CDR2 from the germline V gene are LGHNA and YSLEER. The CDR3 spans 11 residues. V lost 0 bases, J lost 7 bases, and 3 bases lay in between.

There are a few counts of this clonotype. In DNA, the CDR3 is TGTGCCAGCTCATTCTTGTCCAGGGACGAAAAACTGTTTTTT. It codes for CASSFLSRDEKLFF. The chain carries TRBV18 and TRBJ1-4, with D perhaps TRBD1 (5 bases). Germline-derived CDR1 and CDR2 are KGHSH and LQKENI. The V end lost 5 bases, the J end lost 8 bases, and 15 bases lay between the germline ends. The CDR3 contains 14 residues.

This chain links TRBV2 with TRBJ2-2; D possibly corresponds to TRBD2 (6 bases). The ends were cut back, 5 bases at V and 6 bases at J, with 16 bases in the middle. Germline assignment: CDR1 SNHLY and CDR2 FYNNEI. The CDR3 runs to 15 residues. The DNA for the CDR3 is TGTGCCAGCAGTTGGGACTTCAGGAGGGCCGGGGAGCTGTTTTTT. Residues: CASSWDFRRAGELFF.

The rearrangement uses TRBV4-3 and TRBJ1-2, with D perhaps TRBD1 (5 bases). The V gene lost 1 base and the J gene lost 2 bases, with 8 bases spanning the gap. CDR1 is LGHNA and CDR2 is YSLEER in the germline V gene. The CDR3 contains 14 residues. The CDR3 bases are TGCGCCAGCAGCCAAGTAGCAGGGAACTATGGCTACACCTTC. Amino acid sequence: CASSQVAGNYGYTF.

This rearrangement joins TRBV19 to TRBJ2-5; 13 nucleotides line up with TRBD2. The CDR3 is 19 amino acids. Germline V CDR1 and CDR2: LNHDA, SQIVND (reference sequence). Germline trimming cut 6 bases from V and 5 bases from J; bases unmatched to any gene: 18. In DNA form, the CDR3 reads TGTGCCAGTAGCGAATTCGGACCGGGACTAGCGGGACGGGCGGAGACCCAGTACTTC. It translates to CASSEFGPGLAGRAETQYF.